The 5 T cell receptor beta chains below all came from one sample that was sequenced in a study of identical twins. MiXCR, applied by TCRdb to the 5' RACE reads, yields one record per CDR3 protein. This table holds 450,000 to 650,000 distinct CDR3 sequences, about 15% found once. The sample was also reused in another study, on yellow fever vaccine responses in identical twins.

Sequenced input: CD4+ T cells sorted from blood. These receptors all come from a woman aged 18-29 years in good health.

Regarding this clonotype: This is likely a read error, given that the CDR3 carries no conserved phenylalanine or tryptophan at its end. Because the CDR3's place on the DNA is in doubt, the DNA is left out and the CDR3 is given as listed by TCRdb. V and J are TRBV4-1 and TRBJ1-1. With termini counted, the CDR3 has 13 amino acids. Looked up from germline, CDR1 is MGHRA and CDR2 is YSYEKL. CDR3: CASSQIGDPMRVI.

This clonotype came up a few times. J is TRBJ2-3 and V is TRBV14, with 9 bases that match TRBD2. The CDR3 is 16 residues long. CDR1 and CDR2 (germline): SGHDN, FVKESK. Unmatched junction bases numbered 9, after V lost 4 bases and J lost 4 bases. CDR3 sequence (DNA): TGTGCCAGCAGCCTTTTAGCGGGAGCGAGAGCAGATACGCAGTATTTT. This encodes CASSLLAGARADTQYF. Full variable domain (rest looked up from reference TRBV14 and TRBJ2-3): EAGVTQFPSHSVIEKGQTVTLRCDPISGHDNLYWYRRVMGKEIKFLLHFVKESKQDESGMPNNRFLAERTGGTYSTLKVQPAELEDSGVYFCASSLLAGARADTQYFGPGTRLTVL.

CDR3 sequence reads: CASSPSYWREYQETQYF. The CDR3 region has the DNA TGCGCCAGCAGCCCCTCTTATTGGAGGGAGTACCAAGAGACCCAGTACTTC. The V call is TRBV4-3, the J call TRBJ2-5, with D tentatively TRBD2 (6 bases). The germline gives CDR1 LGHNA, CDR2 YSLEER. This CDR3 is built from 17 residues. V was pared by 4 bases and J by 0 bases, with 18 bases between.

This rearrangement joins TRBV12-5 to TRBJ2-1, with 11 bases identical to TRBD1. Germline V CDR1 and CDR2: LGHNT, FRNRAP. Unmatched junction bases numbered 4, after V lost 3 bases and J lost 6 bases. This CDR3 region has 15 residues. The CDR3 spells CASGLGQGAPNEQFF. DNA of the CDR3: TGTGCTAGTGGTTTAGGACAGGGGGCTCCCAATGAGCAGTTCTTC.

This clonotype has more than one count but fewer than ten. This chain joins TRBV5-1 and TRBJ1-1; TRBD1 matches at 9 bases. Trimming at V came to 2 bases and at J to 1 base, leaving 3 bases not matched to a gene. Looked up from germline, CDR1 is SGHRS and CDR2 is YFSETQ. CDR3 length: 15 residues. This CDR3 is CASSFGGQGNTEAFF. As DNA, the CDR3 is TGCGCCAGCAGCTTCGGGGGACAGGGGAACACTGAAGCTTTCTTT.